This TCR beta chain was captured in a study of shared clonotypes between healthy human individuals. Naive CD8 cells lacked CD45RO, underwent positive selection for CCR7 and left out terminally differentiated effector memory CD45RA+ cells. The CDR3 has 16 amino acids. Germline V gives CDR1 LGHNA, CDR2 YSLEER. V lost 0 bases and J 0 bases, leaving 9 bases between the germline ends. It was across several immunoSEQ plates that each subset's genomic DNA was evenly split. The authors loaded roughly 180 ng DNA, 27,000 or so T cell genomes, into sorted-subset replicate PCRs. The protocol was immunoSEQ multiplex PCR, while the TCRdb copy is restricted to in-frame clones and leaves out a portion. The repertoire holds some 1,900,000 clones, with approximately 94% as singletons. Overall study findings and caveats: A limitation of the genetic and exposure-history diversity represented arose from few donors. Sharing across four donors was highest in naive CD4 (around 5%) and lowest in memory CD8 (roughly 0.4%).

Note on this clone: Antigen specificity is unknown. Other DNA sequences in the sample encode the same CDR3.

The specimen was naive CD8+ T cells sorted from blood. V gene TRBV4-3 combines with J gene TRBJ2-1; the D gene is possibly TRBD2 (5 bases). This clonotype was sampled from a man aged 18 to 30 in good health. In DNA form, the CDR3 reads TGCGCCAGCAGCCAAGATGGGAGCGGCTCCTACAATGAGCAGTTCTTC. Its protein product is CASSQDGSGSYNEQFF.